These 12 T cell receptor beta chains share one sample of origin, sequenced in a study of response to subunit inactivated influenza vaccine (dated by TCRdb to the late 2010s). Receptor amplification or capture employed RT-PCR. Instrument used: Illumina HiSeq 2500. TCRdb applied fastp at Q25 and MiXCR to the public reads, then kept only in-frame beta chains. Rows with a matching CDR3 protein are joined into one entry that keeps the most common DNA and genes. For this sample the table gives hundreds of thousands of distinct CDR3 sequences, of which roughly 10% were detected only once. Roughly a tenth of the sample rests with the top ten. The specimen was PBMCs from blood, collected on the day of vaccination. These receptors were obtained from a man between 45 and 60 years old who received an inactivated influenza vaccine. Donor details come from another sample of the same person, matched by shared clones.

This clonotype was counted a few times. This chain connects TRBV6-2 or TRBV6-3 to TRBJ2-1, with D possibly being TRBD1 (6 bases). This CDR3 has 13 amino acids. Germline values: CDR1 MNHEY, CDR2 SVGEGT. Trimming stripped 8 bases from V and 12 bases from J, with 20 bases between. CDR3 in DNA: TGTGCCAGCGTCCGGGACACGGAGTTTCGGCAGTTCTTC. Translation gives CASVRDTEFRQFF.

The sample holds a few counts of this clonotype. J is TRBJ2-1 and V is TRBV7-2, with D tentatively TRBD1 (5 bases). This CDR3 comprises 12 residues. From germline, CDR1 is SGHTA and CDR2 FQGNSA. The ends were cut back, 6 bases at V and 8 bases at J, with 11 bases in the middle. The CDR3 protein is CASRHGHDEQFF. The CDR3 coding sequence is TGTGCCAGCAGACACGGACACGATGAGCAGTTCTTC.

This clonotype has at least ten counts. This sequence joins TRBV5-1 and TRBJ2-1; TRBD1 aligns across 8 bases. V gave up 1 base and J gave up 8 bases; unmatched junction bases: 14. The CDR3 runs to 17 residues. Germline-derived CDR1 and CDR2 are SGHRS and YFSETQ. CDR3 amino acids: CASSLNIRGQGNHEQFF. CDR3 in DNA: TGCGCCAGCAGCTTGAACATTCGAGGACAGGGTAATCATGAGCAGTTCTTC.

This clonotype occurred a few times. The genes are TRBV6-2 or TRBV6-3 and TRBJ1-1, with D possibly TRBD1 on 5 matching bases. CDR3 size: 14 residues. From germline, CDR1 is MNHEY and CDR2 SVGEGT. V was clipped by 10 bases and J by 0 bases, with 15 bases between them. This CDR3 is CATQTATLNTEAFF. CDR3 nucleotides: TGTGCCACTCAGACAGCGACCCTGAACACTGAAGCTTTCTTT.

This clonotype has only a few counts. This rearrangement joins TRBV11-2 to TRBJ2-6; a weak D match, TRBD1 (5 bases). The length of the CDR3 is 18 residues. The germline gives CDR1 SGHAT, CDR2 FQNNGV. Trimming removed 3 bases at V and 1 base at J, with 16 bases between. The CDR3 DNA reads TGTGCCAGCAGCTTTCGCCAGGGCCAATCGTCTGGGGCCAACGTCCTGACTTTC. This gives the protein CASSFRQGQSSGANVLTF.

The chain joins TRBV27 to TRBJ2-7, with D perhaps being TRBD1 or TRBD2 (5 bases each). V was pared by 4 bases and J by 3 bases, with 19 bases between. The germline V gene encodes CDR1 MNHEY and CDR2 SMNVEV (reference sequence). The CDR3 has 16 amino acids. The CDR3: CASSSLGAGQGYEQYF. The DNA of the CDR3 is TGTGCCAGCAGTTCCCTTGGTGCGGGCCAGGGCTACGAGCAGTACTTC.

This clonotype was counted a few times. At one end, the junction sequence differs from germline, possibly due to a read error. The chain links TRBV7-7 to TRBJ2-1; 7 nucleotides agree with TRBD2. Germline loops: CDR1 SSHAT, CDR2 FNYEAQ (reference sequence). This CDR3 spans 16 amino acids. The CDR3 protein is CASSPGLLSSYNEQFF. The CDR3 bases are TGTGCTAGCAGCCCGGGACTACTAAGCTCCTACAATGAGCAGTTCTTC.

The rearrangement links TRBV5-1 to TRBJ2-2, with TRBD1 as a possible D gene (6 bases). The CDR3 contains 17 residues. V lost 4 bases to trimming and J lost 4 bases, with 20 bases between them. Looked up from germline, CDR1 is SGHRS and CDR2 is YFSETQ. CDR3 coding DNA: TGCGCCAGCAGCCCTATCTTGGACAGATCCCTCACCGGGGAGCTGTTTTTT. Translating gives CASSPILDRSLTGELFF.

This clonotype was seen only a few times. The V gene is TRBV28, the J gene TRBJ2-4; D gene uncertain. Germline values: CDR1 MDHEN, CDR2 SYDVKM. The CDR3 contains 12 residues. V shed 1 base and J shed 11 bases, with 9 bases lying between them. The chain's CDR3 is CASSLSSYLQYF. DNA of the CDR3: TGTGCCAGCAGTTTATCCTCGTACCTTCAGTACTTC.

About this clonotype: A much larger clone is a single base away; this may be a read error. The chain has TRBV5-1 and TRBJ2-2; no reliable D call. The ends were cut back, 1 base at V and 0 bases at J, with 4 bases in the middle. The V gene's germline CDR1 is SGHRS and CDR2 YFSETQ. This CDR3 has 14 residues. CDR3 sequence: CASSLPANTGELFF. The CDR3 coding sequence is TGCGCCAGCAGCTTGCCGGCGAACACCGGGGAGCTGTTTTTT.

V usage is TRBV20-1 and J usage is TRBJ1-4; the D gene is possibly TRBD1 (5 bases). In germline, CDR1 is DFQATT, CDR2 SNEGSKA (reference sequence). The CDR3 covers 15 residues. V lost 0 bases to trimming and J lost 8 bases, with 16 bases between them. The CDR3 sequence: CSARDPGREAEKLFF. CDR3 in DNA: TGCAGTGCTAGAGATCCTGGCAGGGAGGCGGAAAAACTGTTTTTT.

This clonotype has only a few counts. DNA for the CDR3: TGTGCCACCAGTGATCGACAGGAGAACACCGGGGAGCTGTTTTTT. Protein sequence: CATSDRQENTGELFF. The chain employs TRBV24-1 and TRBJ2-2; D is perhaps TRBD1 (6 bases). Trimming left V 3 bases short and J 1 base short, with 8 bases between. CDR1 is KGHDR, CDR2 SFDVKD, per germline. The CDR3 extends over 15 amino acids.